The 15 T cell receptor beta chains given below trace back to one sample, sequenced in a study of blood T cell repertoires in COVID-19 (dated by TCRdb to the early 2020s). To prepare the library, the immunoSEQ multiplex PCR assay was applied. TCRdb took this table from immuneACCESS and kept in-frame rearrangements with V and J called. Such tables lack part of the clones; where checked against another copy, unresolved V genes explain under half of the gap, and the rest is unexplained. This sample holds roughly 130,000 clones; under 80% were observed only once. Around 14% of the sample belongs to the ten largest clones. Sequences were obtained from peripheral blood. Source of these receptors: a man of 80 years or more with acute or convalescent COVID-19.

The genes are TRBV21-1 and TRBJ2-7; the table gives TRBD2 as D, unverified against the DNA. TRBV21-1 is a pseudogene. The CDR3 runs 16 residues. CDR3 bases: TGTGCCAGCAGGAACGTTCCGGGGGGTTTTACCTACGAGCAGTACTTC. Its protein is CASRNVPGGFTYEQYF.

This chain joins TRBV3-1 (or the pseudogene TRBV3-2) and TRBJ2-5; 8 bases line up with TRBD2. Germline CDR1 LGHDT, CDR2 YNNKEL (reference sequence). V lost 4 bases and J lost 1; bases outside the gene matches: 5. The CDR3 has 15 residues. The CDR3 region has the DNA TGTGCCAGCAGCCTGGCGGGGGGTACCCAAGAGACCCAGTACTTC. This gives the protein CASSLAGGTQETQYF.

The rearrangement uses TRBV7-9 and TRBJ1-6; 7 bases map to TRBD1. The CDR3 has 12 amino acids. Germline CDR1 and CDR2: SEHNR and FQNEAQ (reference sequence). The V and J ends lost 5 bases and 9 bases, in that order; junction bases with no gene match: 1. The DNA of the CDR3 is TGTGCCAGCAGCCACAGGGGTTCACCCCTCCACTTT. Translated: CASSHRGSPLHF.

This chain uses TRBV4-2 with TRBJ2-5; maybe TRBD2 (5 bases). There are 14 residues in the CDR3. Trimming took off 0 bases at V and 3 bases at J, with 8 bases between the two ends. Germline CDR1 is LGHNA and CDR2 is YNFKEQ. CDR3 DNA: TGTGCCAGCAGCCAAGATGCGGGTAAAGAGACCCAGTACTTC. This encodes CASSQDAGKETQYF.

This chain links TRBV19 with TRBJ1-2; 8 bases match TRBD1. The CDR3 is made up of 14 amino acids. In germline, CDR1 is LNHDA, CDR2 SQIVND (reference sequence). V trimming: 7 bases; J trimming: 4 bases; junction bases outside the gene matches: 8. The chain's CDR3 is CASNAGGGSYGYTF. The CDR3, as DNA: TGTGCCAGTAACGCAGGGGGCGGAAGCTATGGCTACACCTTC.

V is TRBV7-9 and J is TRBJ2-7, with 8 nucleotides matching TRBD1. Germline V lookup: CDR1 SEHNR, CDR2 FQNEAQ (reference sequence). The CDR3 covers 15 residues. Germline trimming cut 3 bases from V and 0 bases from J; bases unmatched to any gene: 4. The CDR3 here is CASSFWDRSSYEQYF. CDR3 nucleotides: TGTGCCAGCAGCTTTTGGGACAGGAGCTCCTACGAGCAGTACTTC. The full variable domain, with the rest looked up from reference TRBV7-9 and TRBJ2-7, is DTGVSQNPRHKITKRGQNVTFRCDPISEHNRLYWYRQTLGQGPEFLTYFQNEAQLEKSRLLSDRFSAERPKGSFSTLEIQRTEQGDSAMYLCASSFWDRSSYEQYFGPGTRLTVT.

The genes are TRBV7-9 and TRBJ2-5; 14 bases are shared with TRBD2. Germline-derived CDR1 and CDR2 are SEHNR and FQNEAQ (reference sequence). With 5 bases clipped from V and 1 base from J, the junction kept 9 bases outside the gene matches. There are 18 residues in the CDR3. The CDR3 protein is CASSIPKGLAGGQETQYF. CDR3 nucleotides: TGTGCCAGCAGCATCCCGAAAGGACTAGCGGGGGGCCAAGAGACCCAGTACTTC.

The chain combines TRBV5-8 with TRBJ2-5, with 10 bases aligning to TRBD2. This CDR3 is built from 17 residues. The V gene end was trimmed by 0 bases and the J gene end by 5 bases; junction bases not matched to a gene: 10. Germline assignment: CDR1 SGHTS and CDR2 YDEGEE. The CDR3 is CASSLGVASGGVETQYF. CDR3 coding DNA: TGTGCCAGCAGCTTGGGGGTCGCTAGCGGGGGTGTGGAGACCCAGTACTTC. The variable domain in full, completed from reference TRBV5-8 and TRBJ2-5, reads EAGVTQSPTHLIKTRGQQATLRCSPISGHTSVYWYQQALGLGLQFLLWYDEGEERNRGNFPPRFSGRQFPNYSSELNVNALELEDSALYLCASSLGVASGGVETQYFGPGTRLLVL.

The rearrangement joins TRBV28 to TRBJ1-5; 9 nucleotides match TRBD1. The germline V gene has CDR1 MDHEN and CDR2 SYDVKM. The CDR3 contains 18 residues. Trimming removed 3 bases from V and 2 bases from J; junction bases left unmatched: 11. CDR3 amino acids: CASSLSRHRGPGNQPQHF. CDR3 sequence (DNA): TGTGCCAGCAGTTTGTCGCGGCACAGGGGGCCTGGCAATCAGCCCCAGCATTTT.

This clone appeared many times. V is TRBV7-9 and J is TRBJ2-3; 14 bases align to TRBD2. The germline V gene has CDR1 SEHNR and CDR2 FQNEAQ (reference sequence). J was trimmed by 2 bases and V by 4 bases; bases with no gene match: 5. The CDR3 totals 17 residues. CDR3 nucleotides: TGTGCCAGCAGCTCCCGGACTAGCGGGGGGTTCACAGATACGCAGTATTTT. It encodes CASSSRTSGGFTDTQYF.

The CDR3 region is CASSPLSYEQYF. The CDR3 DNA sequence: TGTGCCAGCAGCCCCCTTTCTTACGAGCAGTACTTC. This chain uses TRBV11-2 with TRBJ2-7; D unclear. V lost 5 bases to trimming and J lost 4 bases, with 9 bases between them. This CDR3 comprises 12 residues. Germline CDR1 is SGHAT and CDR2 is FQNNGV.

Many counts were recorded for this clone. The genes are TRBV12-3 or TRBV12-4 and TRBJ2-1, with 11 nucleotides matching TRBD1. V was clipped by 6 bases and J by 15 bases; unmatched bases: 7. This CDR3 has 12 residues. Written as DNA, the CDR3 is TGTGCCAGCAGCCCCAGGGACAGGGGGACGTTCTTC. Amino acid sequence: CASSPRDRGTFF.

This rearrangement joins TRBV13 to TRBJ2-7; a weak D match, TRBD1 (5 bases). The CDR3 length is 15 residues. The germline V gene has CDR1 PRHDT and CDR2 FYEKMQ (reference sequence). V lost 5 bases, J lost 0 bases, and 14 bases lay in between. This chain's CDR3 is CASSLRDSLSYEQYF. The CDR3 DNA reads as TGTGCCAGCAGCCTTCGAGACAGCCTCTCCTACGAGCAGTACTTC.

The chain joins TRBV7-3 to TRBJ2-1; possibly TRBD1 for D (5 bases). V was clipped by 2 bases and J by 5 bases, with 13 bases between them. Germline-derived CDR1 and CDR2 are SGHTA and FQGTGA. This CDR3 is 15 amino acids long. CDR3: CASSLWQGLDNEQFF. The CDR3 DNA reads TGTGCCAGCAGCTTATGGCAGGGATTGGACAATGAGCAGTTCTTC.

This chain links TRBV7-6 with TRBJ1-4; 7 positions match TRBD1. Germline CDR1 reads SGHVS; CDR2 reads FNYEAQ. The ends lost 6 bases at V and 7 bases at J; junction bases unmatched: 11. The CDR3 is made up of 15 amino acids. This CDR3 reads CASRTSDRVSEKLFF. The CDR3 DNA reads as TGTGCCAGCAGGACATCAGACAGGGTGTCTGAAAAACTGTTTTTT.